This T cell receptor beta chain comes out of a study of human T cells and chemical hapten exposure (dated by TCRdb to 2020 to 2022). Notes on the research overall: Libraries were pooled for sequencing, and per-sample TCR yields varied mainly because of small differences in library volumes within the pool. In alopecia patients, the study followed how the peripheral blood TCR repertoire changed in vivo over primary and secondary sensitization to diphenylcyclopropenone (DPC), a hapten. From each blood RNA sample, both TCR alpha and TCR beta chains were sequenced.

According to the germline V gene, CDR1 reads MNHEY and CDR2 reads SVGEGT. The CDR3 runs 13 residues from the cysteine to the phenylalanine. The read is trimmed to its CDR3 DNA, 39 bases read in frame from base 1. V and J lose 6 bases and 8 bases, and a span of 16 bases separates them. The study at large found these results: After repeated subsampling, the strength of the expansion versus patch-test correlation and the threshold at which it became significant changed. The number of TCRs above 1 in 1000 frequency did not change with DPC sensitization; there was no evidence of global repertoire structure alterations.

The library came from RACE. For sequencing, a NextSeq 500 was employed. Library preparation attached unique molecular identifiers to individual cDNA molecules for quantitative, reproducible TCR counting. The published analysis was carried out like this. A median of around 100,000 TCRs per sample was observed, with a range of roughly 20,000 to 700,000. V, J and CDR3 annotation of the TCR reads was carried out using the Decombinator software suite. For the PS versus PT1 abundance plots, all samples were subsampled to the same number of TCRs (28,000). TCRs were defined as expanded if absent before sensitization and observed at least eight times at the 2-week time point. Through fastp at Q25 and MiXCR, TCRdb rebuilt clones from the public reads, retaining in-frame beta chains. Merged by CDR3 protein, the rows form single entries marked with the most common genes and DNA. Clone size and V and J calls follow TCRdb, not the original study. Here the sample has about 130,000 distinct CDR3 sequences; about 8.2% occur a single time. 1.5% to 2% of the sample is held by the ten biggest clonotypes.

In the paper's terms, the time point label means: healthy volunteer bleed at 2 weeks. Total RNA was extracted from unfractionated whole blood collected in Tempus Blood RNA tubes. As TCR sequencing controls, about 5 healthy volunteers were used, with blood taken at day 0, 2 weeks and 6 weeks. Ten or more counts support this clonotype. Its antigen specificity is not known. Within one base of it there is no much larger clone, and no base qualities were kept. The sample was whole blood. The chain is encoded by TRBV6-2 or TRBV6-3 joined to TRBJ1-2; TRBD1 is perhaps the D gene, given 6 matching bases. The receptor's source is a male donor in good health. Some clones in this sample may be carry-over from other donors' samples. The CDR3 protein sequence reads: CASRSTGLRGYTF. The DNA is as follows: TGTGCCAGCAGATCCACAGGGCTCAGGGGCTACACCTTC.